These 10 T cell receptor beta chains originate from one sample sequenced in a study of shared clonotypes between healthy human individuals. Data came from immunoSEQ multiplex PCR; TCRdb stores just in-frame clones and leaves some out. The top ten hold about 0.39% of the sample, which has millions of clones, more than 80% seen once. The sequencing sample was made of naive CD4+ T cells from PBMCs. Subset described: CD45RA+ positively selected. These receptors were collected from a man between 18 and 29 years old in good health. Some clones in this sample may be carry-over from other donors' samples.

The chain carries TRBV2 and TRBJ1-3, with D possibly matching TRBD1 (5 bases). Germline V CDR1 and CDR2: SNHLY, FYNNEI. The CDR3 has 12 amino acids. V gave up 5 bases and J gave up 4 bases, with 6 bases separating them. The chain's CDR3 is CASSPGGNTIYF. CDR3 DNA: TGTGCCAGCAGTCCAGGGGGAAACACCATATATTTT.

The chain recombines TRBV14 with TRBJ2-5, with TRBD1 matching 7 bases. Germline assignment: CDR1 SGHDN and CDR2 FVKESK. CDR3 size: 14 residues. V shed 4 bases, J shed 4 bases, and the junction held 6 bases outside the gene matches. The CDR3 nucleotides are TGTGCCAGCAGCCCGACAGGGTTTATAGAGACCCAGTACTTC. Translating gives CASSPTGFIETQYF. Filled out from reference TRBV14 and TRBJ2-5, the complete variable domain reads EAGVTQFPSHSVIEKGQTVTLRCDPISGHDNLYWYRRVMGKEIKFLLHFVKESKQDESGMPNNRFLAERTGGTYSTLKVQPAELEDSGVYFCASSPTGFIETQYFGPGTRLLVL.

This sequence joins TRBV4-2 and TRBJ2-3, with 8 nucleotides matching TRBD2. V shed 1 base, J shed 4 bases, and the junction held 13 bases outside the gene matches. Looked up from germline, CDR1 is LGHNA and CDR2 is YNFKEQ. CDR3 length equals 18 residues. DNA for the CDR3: TGTGCCAGCAGCCAAGGGGCCTCGACTAGCGCGATCGCAGATACGCAGTATTTT. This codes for CASSQGASTSAIADTQYF.

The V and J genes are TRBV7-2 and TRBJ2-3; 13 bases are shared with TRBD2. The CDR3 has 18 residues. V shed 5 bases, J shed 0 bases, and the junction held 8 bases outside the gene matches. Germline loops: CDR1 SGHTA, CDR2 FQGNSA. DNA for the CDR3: TGTGCCAGCAGCCTCTCCGGGACTAGCGGGACTAGCACAGATACGCAGTATTTT. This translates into CASSLSGTSGTSTDTQYF.

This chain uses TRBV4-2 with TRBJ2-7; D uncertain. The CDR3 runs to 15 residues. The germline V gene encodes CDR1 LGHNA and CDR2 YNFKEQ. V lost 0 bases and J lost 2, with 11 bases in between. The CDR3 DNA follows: TGTGCCAGCAGCCAAGAATTCGTGGACCCCTACGAGCAGTACTTC. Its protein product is CASSQEFVDPYEQYF.

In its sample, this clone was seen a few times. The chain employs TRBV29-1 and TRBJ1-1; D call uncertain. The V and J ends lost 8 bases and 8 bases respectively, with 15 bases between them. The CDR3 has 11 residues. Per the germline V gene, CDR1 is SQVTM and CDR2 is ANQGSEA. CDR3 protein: CSYSRKGEAFF. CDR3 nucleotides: TGCAGCTATTCCCGAAAAGGAGAAGCTTTCTTT.

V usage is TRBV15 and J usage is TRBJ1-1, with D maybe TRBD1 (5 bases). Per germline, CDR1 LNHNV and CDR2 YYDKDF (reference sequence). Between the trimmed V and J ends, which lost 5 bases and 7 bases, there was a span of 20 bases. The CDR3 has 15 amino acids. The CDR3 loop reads CATSPGHKGGSEAFF. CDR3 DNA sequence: TGTGCCACCAGCCCCGGACACAAAGGCGGCAGTGAAGCTTTCTTT.

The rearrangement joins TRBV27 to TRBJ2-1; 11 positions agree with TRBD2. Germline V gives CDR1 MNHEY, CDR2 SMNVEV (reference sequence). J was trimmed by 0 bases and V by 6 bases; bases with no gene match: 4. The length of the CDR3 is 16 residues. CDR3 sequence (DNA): TGTGCCAGCAGCCGACTAGCGGGAAGCTCCTACAATGAGCAGTTCTTC. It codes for CASSRLAGSSYNEQFF.

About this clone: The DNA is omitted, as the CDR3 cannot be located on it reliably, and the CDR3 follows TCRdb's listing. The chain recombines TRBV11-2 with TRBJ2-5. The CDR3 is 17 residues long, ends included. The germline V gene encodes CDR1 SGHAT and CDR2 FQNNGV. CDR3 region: CASSLGIRARHPAAQYF.

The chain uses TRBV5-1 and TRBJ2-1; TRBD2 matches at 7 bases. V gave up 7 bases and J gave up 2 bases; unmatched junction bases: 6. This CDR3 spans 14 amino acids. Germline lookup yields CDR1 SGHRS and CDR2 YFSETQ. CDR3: CASGVAGAYNEQFF. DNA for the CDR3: TGCGCCAGCGGAGTGGCGGGAGCCTACAATGAGCAGTTCTTC.